Below are 2 T cell receptor beta chains sequenced from a single sample in a study of OX40 agonist ivuxolimab in advanced cancers. Repertoires were generated with immunoSEQ multiplex PCR, while TCRdb's copy carries only in-frame clones and drops some. Of tens of thousands of clones listed, 84% are singletons. The material was CD4+ or CD8+ T cells sorted from blood, obtained in a trial of the OX40 agonist ivuxolimab. The source of these receptors is an adult with an advanced solid tumor such as melanoma, head and neck, liver or kidney cancer.

This clone was detected only a few times. The V call is TRBV28, the J call TRBJ1-5; no clear D. The germline V gene has CDR1 MDHEN and CDR2 SYDVKM. This CDR3 has 13 amino acids. V dropped 7 bases and J dropped 5 bases, with 12 bases sitting between them. CDR3 bases: TGTGCCAGCACGCGGGGAAGATATCAGCCCCAGCATTTT. This encodes CASTRGRYQPQHF.

The gene calls are TRBV7-8 and TRBJ1-1; D gene unclear. V lost 2 bases and J 1 base, leaving 11 bases between the germline ends. CDR1 SGHVS and CDR2 FQNEAQ come from the germline V gene. This CDR3 is built from 15 residues. CDR3 bases: TGTGCCAGCAGCTTATTTCGGCAGCCGAACACTGAAGCTTTCTTT. Translating gives CASSLFRQPNTEAFF.